This T cell receptor beta chain was observed in a study of T cell responses to AZD1222 COVID-19 vaccine. Study summary: Some second doses came at about 4 weeks and others at about 12 weeks; these were pooled. Study-wide results and caveats: Reportedly, nearly half of unique spike TCRs recognized epitopes outside B.1.351/B.1.1.7 mutations. The CD4 TCRs associated with vaccination extended across spike and predominated at 160-218 and 743-854.

With regard to this clone: Antigen specificity is unknown.

TCRdb's copy holds only in-frame clones and misses some; the assay was immunoSEQ multiplex PCR. This table has some 120,000 clones, 70% to 90% appearing once. The CDR3 totals 14 residues. Germline assignment: CDR1 MNHEY and CDR2 SVGEGT. The V gene end was trimmed by 2 bases and the J gene end by 9 bases; junction bases not matched to a gene: 7. This sequence joins TRBV6-2 or TRBV6-3 and TRBJ2-1; TRBD2 matches 7 bases. Sequences were derived from peripheral blood, sampled on day 0 of AZD1222 vaccination. The clonotype was recovered from an adult in good health. The CDR3 DNA sequence: TGTGCCAGCAGTTACGGCGGTGCGGGAGTTGAGCAGTTCTTC. This sequence encodes CASSYGGAGVEQFF.